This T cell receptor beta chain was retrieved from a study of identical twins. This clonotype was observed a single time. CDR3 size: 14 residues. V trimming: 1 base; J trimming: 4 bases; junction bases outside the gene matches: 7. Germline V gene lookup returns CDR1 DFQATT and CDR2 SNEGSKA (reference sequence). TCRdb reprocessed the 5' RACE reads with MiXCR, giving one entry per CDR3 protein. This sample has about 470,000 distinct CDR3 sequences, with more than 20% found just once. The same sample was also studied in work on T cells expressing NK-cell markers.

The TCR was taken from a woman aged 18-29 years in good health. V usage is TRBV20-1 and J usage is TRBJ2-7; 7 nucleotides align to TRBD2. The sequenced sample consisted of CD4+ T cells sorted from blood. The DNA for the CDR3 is TGCAGTGCTAGAGTTGCGGGAGTAGGGTACGAGCAGTACTTC. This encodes CSARVAGVGYEQYF.